The subject of this entry is one T cell receptor beta chain. Its antigen remains unknown. These data are taken from a study of cytomegalovirus exposure and HLA in healthy donors. A multiplex PCR was run with 60 Vbeta primers and 13 Jbeta primers. Libraries were prepared by immunoSEQ multiplex PCR; TCRdb keeps only in-frame clonotypes and omits some of them. The sample has about 67,000 clones; 65% to 70% are singletons. The ends lost 3 bases at V and 2 bases at J; junction bases unmatched: 5. This CDR3 is 15 amino acids long. The V gene's germline CDR1 is SGHDT and CDR2 YYEEEE. Overall study results and limits: What a later analysis showed was that several of the most significant clusters appeared linked to common viral pathogens. Available immune exposure information covered CMV serostatus only.

This rearrangement joins TRBV5-6 to TRBJ2-5, with 9 nucleotides matching TRBD1. This TCR came from a woman in her twenties or thirties in good health and CMV-seronegative. Sequences were obtained from PBMCs. In DNA form, the CDR3 reads TGTGCCAGCAGCTCCGGACAGGGGAAACAAGAGACCCAGTACTTC. This sequence encodes CASSSGQGKQETQYF.